This TCR beta chain originates from a study of CD8+ T cells in alopecia areata. This CDR3 spans 14 amino acids. With 1 base removed from V and 0 bases from J, the gap between germline ends came to 7 bases. CDR1 and CDR2 from the germline V gene are SGHTA and FQGNSA. Sampling of alopecia areata patients yielded lesional scalp punch biopsies as well as peripheral blood. Sequencing relied on a cDNA template that was reverse transcribed from extracted RNA. The protocol was immunoSEQ multiplex PCR, while the TCRdb copy is restricted to in-frame clones and leaves out a portion. Seen here are around 140,000 clones, about 49% observed once, and the top ten hold roughly a sixth.

This TCR came from a human donor with alopecia areata. V gene TRBV7-2 combines with J gene TRBJ2-7; weak D call: TRBD1 (5 bases). The sequenced sample was CD8+ T cells sorted from blood, obtained at week 0. CDR3 residues: CASSLETASYEQYF. CDR3 DNA: TGTGCCAGCAGCTTAGAGACAGCCTCCTACGAGCAGTACTTC.